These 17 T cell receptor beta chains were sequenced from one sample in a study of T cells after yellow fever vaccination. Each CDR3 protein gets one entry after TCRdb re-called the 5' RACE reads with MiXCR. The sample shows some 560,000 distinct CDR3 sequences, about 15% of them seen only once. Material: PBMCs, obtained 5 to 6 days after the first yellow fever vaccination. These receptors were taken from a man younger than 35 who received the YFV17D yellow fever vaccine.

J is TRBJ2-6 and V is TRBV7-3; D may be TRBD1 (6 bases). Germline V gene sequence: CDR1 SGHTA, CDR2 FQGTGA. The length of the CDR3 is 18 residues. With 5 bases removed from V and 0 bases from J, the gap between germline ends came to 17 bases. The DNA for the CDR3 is TGTGCCAGCAGCCCACAATCGTTACAGGGCTCTGGGGCCAACGTCCTGACTTTC. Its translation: CASSPQSLQGSGANVLTF.

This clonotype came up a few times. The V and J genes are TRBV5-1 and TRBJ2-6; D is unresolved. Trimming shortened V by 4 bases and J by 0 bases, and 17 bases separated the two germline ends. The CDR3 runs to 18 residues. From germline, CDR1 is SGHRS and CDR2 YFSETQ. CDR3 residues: CASSSTTDPHSGANVLTF. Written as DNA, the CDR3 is TGCGCCAGCAGCAGTACAACCGACCCCCACTCTGGGGCCAACGTCCTGACTTTC.

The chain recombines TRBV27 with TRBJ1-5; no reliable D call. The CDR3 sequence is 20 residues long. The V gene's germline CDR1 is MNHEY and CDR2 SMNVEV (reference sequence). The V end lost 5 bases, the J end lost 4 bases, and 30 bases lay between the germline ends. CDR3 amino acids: CASSPPRVAGGEVANQPQHF. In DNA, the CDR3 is TGTGCCAGCAGTCCACCTCGGGTGGCAGGCGGGGAAGTTGCAAATCAGCCCCAGCATTTT.

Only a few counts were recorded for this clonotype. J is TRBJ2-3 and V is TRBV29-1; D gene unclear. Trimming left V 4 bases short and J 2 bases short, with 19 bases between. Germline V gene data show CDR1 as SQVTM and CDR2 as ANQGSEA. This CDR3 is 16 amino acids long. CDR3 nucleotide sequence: TGCAGCGTTGGTTCTCCCCTCGGGCCAAACACAGATACGCAGTATTTT. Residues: CSVGSPLGPNTDTQYF.

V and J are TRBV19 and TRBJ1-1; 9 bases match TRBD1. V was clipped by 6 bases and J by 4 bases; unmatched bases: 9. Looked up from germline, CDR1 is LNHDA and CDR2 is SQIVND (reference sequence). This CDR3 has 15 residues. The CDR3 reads CASRTSGTGSTEAFF. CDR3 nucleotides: TGTGCCAGTAGAACCTCCGGGACAGGGAGCACTGAAGCTTTCTTT.

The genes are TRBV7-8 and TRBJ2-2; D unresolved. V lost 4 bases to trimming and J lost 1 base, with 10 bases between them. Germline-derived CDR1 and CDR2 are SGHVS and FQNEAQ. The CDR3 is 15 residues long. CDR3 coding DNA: TGTGCCAGCAGCTCAAGACGGTTGAACACCGGGGAGCTGTTTTTT. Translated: CASSSRRLNTGELFF. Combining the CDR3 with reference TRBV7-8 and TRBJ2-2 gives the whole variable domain GAGVSQSPRYKVAKRGQDVALRCDPISGHVSLFWYQQALGQGPEFLTYFQNEAQLDKSGLPSDRFFAERPEGSVSTLKIQRTQQEDSAVYLCASSSRRLNTGELFFGEGSRLTVL.

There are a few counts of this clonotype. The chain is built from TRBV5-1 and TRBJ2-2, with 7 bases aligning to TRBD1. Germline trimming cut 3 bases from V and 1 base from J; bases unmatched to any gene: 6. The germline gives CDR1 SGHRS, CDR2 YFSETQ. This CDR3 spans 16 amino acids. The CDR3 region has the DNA TGCGCCAGCAGCTCTTCCGGGACAGTGAACACCGGGGAGCTGTTTTTT. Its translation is CASSSSGTVNTGELFF.

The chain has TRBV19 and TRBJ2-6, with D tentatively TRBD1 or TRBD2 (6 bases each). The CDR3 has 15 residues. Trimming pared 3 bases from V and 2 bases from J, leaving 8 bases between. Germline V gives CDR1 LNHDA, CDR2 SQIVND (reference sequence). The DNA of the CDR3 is TGTGCCAGTAGTATTGGGGGGCCTGGGGCCAACGTCCTGACTTTC. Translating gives CASSIGGPGANVLTF.

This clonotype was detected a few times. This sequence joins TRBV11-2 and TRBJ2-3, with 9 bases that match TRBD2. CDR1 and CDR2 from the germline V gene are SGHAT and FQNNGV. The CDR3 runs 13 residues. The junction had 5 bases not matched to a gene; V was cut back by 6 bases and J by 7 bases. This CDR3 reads CASRGSGGNTQYF. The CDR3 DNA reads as TGTGCCAGCAGGGGAAGCGGGGGGAATACGCAGTATTTT.

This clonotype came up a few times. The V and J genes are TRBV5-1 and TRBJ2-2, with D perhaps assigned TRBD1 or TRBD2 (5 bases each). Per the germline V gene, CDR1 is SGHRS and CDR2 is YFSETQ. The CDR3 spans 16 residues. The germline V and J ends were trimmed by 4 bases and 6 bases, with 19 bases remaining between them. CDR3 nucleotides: TGCGCCAGCAGCCGAGCCGGGACCCAGGAAGCCGGGGAGCTGTTTTTT. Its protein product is CASSRAGTQEAGELFF.

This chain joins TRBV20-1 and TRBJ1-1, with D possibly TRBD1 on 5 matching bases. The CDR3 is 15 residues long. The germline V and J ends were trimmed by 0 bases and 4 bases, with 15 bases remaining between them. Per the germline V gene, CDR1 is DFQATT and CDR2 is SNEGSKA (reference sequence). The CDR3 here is CSARDFRTPGTEAFF. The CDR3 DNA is TGCAGTGCTAGAGATTTCAGGACACCGGGCACTGAAGCTTTCTTT.

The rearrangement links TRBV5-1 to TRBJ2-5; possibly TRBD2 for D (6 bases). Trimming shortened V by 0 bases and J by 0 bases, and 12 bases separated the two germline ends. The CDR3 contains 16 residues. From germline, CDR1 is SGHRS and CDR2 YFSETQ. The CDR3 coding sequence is TGCGCCAGCAGCTTGGTGGAGGGGTGGTACCAAGAGACCCAGTACTTC. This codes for CASSLVEGWYQETQYF.

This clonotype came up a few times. The CDR3 loop reads CASSRAGQGVVETQYF. CDR3 sequence (DNA): TGCGCCAGCAGCCGAGCGGGGCAGGGGGTCGTGGAGACCCAGTACTTC. The chain joins TRBV5-1 to TRBJ2-5; TRBD1 or TRBD2 may be the D gene (7 bases each). The CDR3 length is 16 residues. The ends were cut back, 4 bases at V and 5 bases at J, with 21 bases in the middle. Germline V lookup: CDR1 SGHRS, CDR2 YFSETQ.

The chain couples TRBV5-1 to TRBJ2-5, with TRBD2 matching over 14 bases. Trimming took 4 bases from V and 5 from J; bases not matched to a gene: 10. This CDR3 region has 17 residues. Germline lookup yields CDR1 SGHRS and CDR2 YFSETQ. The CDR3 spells CASSPGLAGAVSETQYF. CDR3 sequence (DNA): TGCGCCAGCAGCCCGGGACTAGCGGGGGCCGTGTCGGAGACCCAGTACTTC.

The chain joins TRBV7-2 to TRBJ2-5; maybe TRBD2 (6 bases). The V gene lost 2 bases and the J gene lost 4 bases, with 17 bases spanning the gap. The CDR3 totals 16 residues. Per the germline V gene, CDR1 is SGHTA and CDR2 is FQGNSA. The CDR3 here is CASSLFPGELGETQYF. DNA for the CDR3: TGTGCCAGCAGCTTATTCCCGGGGGAATTGGGAGAGACCCAGTACTTC. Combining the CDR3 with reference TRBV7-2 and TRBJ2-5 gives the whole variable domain GAGVSQSPSNKVTEKGKDVELRCDPISGHTALYWYRQSLGQGLEFLIYFQGNSAPDKSGLPSDRFSAERTGGSVSTLTIQRTQQEDSAVYLCASSLFPGELGETQYFGPGTRLLVL.

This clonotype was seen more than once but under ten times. CDR3 nucleotide sequence: TGCAGTGCTAGTCCCGGGAATGAGCAGTTCTTC. This translates into CSASPGNEQFF. This chain links TRBV20-1 with TRBJ2-1; no definite D call. The CDR3 consists of 11 residues. V shed 3 bases and J shed 7 bases, with 7 bases lying between them. CDR1 DFQATT and CDR2 SNEGSKA come from the germline V gene (reference sequence).

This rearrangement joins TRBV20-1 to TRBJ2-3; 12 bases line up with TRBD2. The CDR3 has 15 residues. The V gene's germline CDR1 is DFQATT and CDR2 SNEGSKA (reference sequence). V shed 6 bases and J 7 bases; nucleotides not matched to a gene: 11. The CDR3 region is CSALGTSGGSNTQYF. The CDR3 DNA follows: TGCAGTGCCCTGGGTACTAGCGGGGGGAGTAATACGCAGTATTTT.